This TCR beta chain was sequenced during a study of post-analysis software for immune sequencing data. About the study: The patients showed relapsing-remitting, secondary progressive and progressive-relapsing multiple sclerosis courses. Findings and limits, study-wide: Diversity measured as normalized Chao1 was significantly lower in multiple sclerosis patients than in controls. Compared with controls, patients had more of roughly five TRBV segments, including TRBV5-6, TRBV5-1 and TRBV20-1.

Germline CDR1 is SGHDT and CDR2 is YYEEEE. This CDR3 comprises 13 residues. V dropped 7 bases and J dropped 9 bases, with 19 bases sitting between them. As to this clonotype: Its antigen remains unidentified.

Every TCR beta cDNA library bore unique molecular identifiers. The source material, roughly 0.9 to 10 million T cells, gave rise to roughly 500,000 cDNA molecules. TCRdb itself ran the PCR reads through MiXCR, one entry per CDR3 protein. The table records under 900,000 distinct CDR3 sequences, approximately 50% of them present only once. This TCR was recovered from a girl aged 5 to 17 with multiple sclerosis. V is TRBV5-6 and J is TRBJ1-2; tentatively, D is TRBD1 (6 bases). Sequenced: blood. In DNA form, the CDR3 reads TGTGCCAGCTACAGGGACACCACCCGGCGCTACACCTTC. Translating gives CASYRDTTRRYTF.